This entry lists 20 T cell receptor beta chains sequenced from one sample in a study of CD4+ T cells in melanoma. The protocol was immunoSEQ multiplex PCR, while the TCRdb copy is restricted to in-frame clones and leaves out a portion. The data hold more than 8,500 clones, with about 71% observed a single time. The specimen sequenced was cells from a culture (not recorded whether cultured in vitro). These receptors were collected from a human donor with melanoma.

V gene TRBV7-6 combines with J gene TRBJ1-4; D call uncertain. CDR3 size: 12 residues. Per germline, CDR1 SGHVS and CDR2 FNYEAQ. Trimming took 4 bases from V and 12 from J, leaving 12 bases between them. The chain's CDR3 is CASSSKAIELFF. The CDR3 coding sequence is TGTGCCAGCAGCTCCAAAGCTATAGAACTGTTTTTT.

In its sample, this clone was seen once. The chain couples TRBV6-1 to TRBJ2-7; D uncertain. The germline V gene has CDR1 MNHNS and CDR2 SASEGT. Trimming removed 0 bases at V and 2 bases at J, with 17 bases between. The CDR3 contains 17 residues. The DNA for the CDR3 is TGTGCCAGCAGTGAAGCCCAGTCGATTTTTCGACCCTACGAGCAGTACTTC. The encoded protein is CASSEAQSIFRPYEQYF.

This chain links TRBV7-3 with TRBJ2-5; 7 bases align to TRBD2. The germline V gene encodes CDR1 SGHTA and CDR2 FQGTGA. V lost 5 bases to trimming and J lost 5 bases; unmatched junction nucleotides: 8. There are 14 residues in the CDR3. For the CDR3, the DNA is TGTGCCAGCAGCACTGGGGGGGGGATTGAGACCCAGTACTTC. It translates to CASSTGGGIETQYF.

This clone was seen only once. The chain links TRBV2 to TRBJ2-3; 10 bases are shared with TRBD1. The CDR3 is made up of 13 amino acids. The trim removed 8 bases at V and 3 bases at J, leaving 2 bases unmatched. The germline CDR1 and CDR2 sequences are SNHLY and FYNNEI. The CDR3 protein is CASGGQGTDTQYF. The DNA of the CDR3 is TGTGCCAGCGGGGGACAGGGGACAGATACGCAGTATTTT. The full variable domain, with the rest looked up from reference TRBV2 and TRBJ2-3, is EPEVTQTPSHQVTQMGQEVILRCVPISNHLYFYWYRQILGQKVEFLVSFYNNEISEKSEIFDDQFSVERPDGSNFTLKIRSTKLEDSAMYFCASGGQGTDTQYFGPGTRLTVL.

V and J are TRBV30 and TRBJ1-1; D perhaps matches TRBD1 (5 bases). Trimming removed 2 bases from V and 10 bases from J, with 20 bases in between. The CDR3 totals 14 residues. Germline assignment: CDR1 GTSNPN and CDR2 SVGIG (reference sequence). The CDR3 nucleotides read TGTGCCTGGAGTTTCCGGGGGAGAGGCTCCGGAGCTTTCTTT. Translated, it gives CAWSFRGRGSGAFF.

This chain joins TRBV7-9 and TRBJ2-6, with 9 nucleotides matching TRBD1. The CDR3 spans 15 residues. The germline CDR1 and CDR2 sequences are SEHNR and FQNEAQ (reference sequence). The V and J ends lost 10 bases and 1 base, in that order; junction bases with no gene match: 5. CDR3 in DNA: TGTGCCATCTTGACAGGGGGTTCTGGGGCCAACGTCCTGACTTTC. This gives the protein CAILTGGSGANVLTF.

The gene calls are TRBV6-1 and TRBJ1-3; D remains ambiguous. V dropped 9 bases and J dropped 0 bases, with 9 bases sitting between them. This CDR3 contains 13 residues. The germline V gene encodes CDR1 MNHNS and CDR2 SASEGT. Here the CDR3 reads CASTALSGNTIYF. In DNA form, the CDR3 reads TGTGCCAGTACGGCACTCTCTGGAAACACCATATATTTT.

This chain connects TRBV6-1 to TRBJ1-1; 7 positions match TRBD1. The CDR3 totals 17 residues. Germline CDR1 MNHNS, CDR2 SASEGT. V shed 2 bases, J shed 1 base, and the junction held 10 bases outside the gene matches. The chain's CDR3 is CASSERAYGTANTEAFF. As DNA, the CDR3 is TGTGCCAGCAGTGAAAGGGCCTATGGGACAGCGAACACTGAAGCTTTCTTT.

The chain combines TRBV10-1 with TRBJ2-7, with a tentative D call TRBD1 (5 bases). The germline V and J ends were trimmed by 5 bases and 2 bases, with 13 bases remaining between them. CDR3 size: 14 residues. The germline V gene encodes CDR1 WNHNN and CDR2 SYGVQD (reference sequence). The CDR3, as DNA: TGCGCCAGCAGTCCTGACAGAAGACCCTACGAGCAGTACTTC. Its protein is CASSPDRRPYEQYF.

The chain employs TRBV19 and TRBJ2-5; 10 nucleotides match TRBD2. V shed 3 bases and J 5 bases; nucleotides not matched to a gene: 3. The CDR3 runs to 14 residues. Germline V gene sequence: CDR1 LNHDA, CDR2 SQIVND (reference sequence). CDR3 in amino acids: CASSMRLAGETQYF. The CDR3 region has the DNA TGTGCCAGTAGTATGCGACTAGCGGGCGAGACCCAGTACTTC.

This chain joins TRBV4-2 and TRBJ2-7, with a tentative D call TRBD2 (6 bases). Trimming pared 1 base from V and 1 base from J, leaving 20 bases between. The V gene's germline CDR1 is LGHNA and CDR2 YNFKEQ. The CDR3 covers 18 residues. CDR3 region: CASSQAVRTAGYSYEQYF. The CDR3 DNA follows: TGTGCCAGCAGCCAAGCCGTTAGGACTGCGGGGTATTCCTACGAGCAGTACTTC.

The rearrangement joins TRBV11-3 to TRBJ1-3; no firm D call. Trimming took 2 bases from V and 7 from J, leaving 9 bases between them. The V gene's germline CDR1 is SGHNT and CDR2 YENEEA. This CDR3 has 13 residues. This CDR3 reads CASSLSGGNTIYF. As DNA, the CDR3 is TGTGCCAGCAGCTTAAGTGGAGGGAACACCATATATTTT.

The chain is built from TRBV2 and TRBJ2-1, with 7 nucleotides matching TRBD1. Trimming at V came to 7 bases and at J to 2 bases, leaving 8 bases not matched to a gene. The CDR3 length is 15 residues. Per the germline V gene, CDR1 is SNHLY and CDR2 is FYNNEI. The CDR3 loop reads CASNTVGGTYNEQFF. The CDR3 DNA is TGTGCCAGCAACACAGTAGGGGGCACCTACAATGAGCAGTTCTTC. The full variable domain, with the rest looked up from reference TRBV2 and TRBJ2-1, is EPEVTQTPSHQVTQMGQEVILRCVPISNHLYFYWYRQILGQKVEFLVSFYNNEISEKSEIFDDQFSVERPDGSNFTLKIRSTKLEDSAMYFCASNTVGGTYNEQFFGPGTRLTVL.

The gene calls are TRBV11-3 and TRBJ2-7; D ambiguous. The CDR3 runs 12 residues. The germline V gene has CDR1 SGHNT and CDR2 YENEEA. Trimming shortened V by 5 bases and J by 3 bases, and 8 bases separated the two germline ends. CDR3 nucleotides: TGTGCCAGCAGCCCCAACGGCTACGAGCAGTACTTC. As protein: CASSPNGYEQYF.

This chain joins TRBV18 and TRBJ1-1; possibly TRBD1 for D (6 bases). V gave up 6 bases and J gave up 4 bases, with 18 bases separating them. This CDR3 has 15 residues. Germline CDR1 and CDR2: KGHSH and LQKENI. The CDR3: CASSQGRAQGTEAFF. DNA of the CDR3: TGTGCCAGCTCCCAAGGGCGTGCACAGGGCACTGAAGCTTTCTTT.

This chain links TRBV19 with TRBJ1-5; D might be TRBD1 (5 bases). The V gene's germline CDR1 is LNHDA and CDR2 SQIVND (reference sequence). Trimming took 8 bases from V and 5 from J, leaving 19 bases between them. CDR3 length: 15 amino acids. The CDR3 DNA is TGTGCCAGTTGTGACAGCGCCAACCTTTATCAGCCCCAGCATTTT. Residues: CASCDSANLYQPQHF.

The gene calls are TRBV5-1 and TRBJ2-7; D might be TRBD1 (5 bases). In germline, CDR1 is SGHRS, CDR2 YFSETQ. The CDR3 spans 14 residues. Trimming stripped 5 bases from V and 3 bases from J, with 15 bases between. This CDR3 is CASSWGDHDYEQYF. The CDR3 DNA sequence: TGCGCCAGCAGTTGGGGCGATCATGACTACGAGCAGTACTTC.

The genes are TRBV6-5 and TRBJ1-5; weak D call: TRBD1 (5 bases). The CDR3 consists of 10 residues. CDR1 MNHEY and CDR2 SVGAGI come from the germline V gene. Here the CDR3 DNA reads TGTGCTAGGGGAGGAGGGCCCCAGCATTTT. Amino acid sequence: CARGGGPQHF.

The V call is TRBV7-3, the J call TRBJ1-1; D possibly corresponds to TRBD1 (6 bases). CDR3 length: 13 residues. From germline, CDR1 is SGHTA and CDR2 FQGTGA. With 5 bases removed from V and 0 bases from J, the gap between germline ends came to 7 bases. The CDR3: CASSTGLNTEAFF. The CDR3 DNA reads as TGTGCCAGCAGCACAGGGCTGAACACTGAAGCTTTCTTT.

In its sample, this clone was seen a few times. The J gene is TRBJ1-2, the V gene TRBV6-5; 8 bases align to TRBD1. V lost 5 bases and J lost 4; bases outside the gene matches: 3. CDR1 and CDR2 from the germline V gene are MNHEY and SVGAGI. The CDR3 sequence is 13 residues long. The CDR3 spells CASSGDRSYGYTF. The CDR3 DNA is TGTGCCAGCAGTGGGGACAGGAGCTATGGCTACACCTTC.